This entry concerns a single TCR beta chain. This clone's antigen is unknown. No base quality values were provided; no much bigger clone lies one nucleotide off. Library preparation employed PCR. TCRdb names Illumina HiSeq 2500 as the instrument used. TCR library preparation used molecular barcoding, with unique molecular identifiers applied to normalize quantification of the TCRbeta repertoire. TCRdb took the public reads, trimmed them with fastp at Q25, ran MiXCR for clone calling and kept in-frame beta chains. Rows are combined by CDR3 protein, so each entry shows the most common genes and DNA. For this sample there are some 590,000 distinct CDR3 sequences; more than 9% appear just once. Of the sample, less than 5% falls within the top ten clones. The sample originates from a study of T-cell reconstitution after alpha-beta-depleted transplantation in children (TCRdb year 2016). About the investigation overall: Using TCR repertoire profiling, the study quantitatively followed how T-cell immune reconstitution unfolded in children after TCRalphabeta/CD19-depleted allogeneic hematopoietic cell transplantation.

CDR1 SNHLY and CDR2 FYNNEI were looked up in the germline V gene. V gives up 7 bases and J gives up 7 bases, and the segment between their germline ends measures 14 bases. Inclusive of the bounding cysteine and phenylalanine, the CDR3 is 13 residues long. Only CDR3 DNA remains: 39 bases, in frame from the first base. The source of this sequence is a human donor who donated a stem cell graft to a child with acute myeloid leukemia. The chain couples TRBV2 to TRBJ1-5; a tentative D match to TRBD1 spans 5 bases. This specimen was PBMCs from the stem cell graft donor, taken from the stem cell graft. The sequenced DNA is TGTGCCAGCAAGGAGGGGAGGCGGCAGCCCCAGCATTTT. Its translation reads: CASKEGRRQPQHF.